Below are 32 T cell receptor beta chains sequenced from a single sample in a study of cytomegalovirus exposure and HLA in healthy donors. The PCR made use of 60 Vbeta and 13 Jbeta primers. Produced via immunoSEQ multiplex PCR; TCRdb's table is partial and in-frame only. The sample lists roughly 67,000 clones, about 71% seen once, with about 8.3% in the top ten. Sequencing used PBMCs. Receptors were obtained from a man in his sixties in good health and CMV-seropositive.

Of note for this clone: A read error may produce the germline difference seen at one junction end. V usage is TRBV7-9 and J usage is TRBJ2-4; D not certain. This CDR3 is 15 amino acids long. Germline V gene lookup returns CDR1 SEHNR and CDR2 FQNEAQ (reference sequence). The CDR3 nucleotides are TGTTCCAGCAGCTTAACCCCGGAGGCCAAAAACATTCAGTACTTC. Protein sequence: CSSSLTPEAKNIQYF.

This clone was observed a few times. The chain has TRBV11-2 and TRBJ1-1; 12 bases agree with TRBD1. Trimming removed 0 bases from V and 10 bases from J; junction bases left unmatched: 3. Germline loops: CDR1 SGHAT, CDR2 FQNNGV. CDR3 length: 14 residues. The CDR3 loop reads CASSLEGQGAIAFF. The CDR3 nucleotides are TGTGCCAGCAGCTTAGAGGGACAGGGGGCAATAGCTTTCTTT.

J is TRBJ2-3 and V is TRBV6-4, with D hard to call. Germline V gives CDR1 MRHNA, CDR2 SNTAGT. There are 15 residues in the CDR3. V gave up 5 bases and J gave up 2 bases, with 14 bases separating them. For the CDR3, the DNA is TGTGCCAGCAGTCCTAAATATCGTGACACAGATACGCAGTATTTT. Translated, it gives CASSPKYRDTDTQYF.

The chain combines TRBV28 with TRBJ2-7; 8 nucleotides agree with TRBD2. CDR1 is MDHEN, CDR2 SYDVKM, per germline. The CDR3 loop spans 15 amino acids. After removal of 3 bases from V and 6 bases from J, the junction contained 10 bases not matched to a gene. CDR3 nucleotides: TGTGCCAGCAGTTTTCACGGCGGGAGGACTGGCGAGCAGTACTTC. Translating it yields CASSFHGGRTGEQYF.

The V call is TRBV4-1, the J call TRBJ2-1; D call uncertain. From germline, CDR1 is MGHRA and CDR2 YSYEKL. The CDR3 runs 18 residues. V was shortened by 1 base and J by 3 bases, with 19 bases between the two germline ends. This chain's CDR3 is CASSQALLRKLLYNEQFF. DNA of the CDR3: TGCGCCAGCAGCCAAGCGCTCCTCAGGAAGTTACTCTACAATGAGCAGTTCTTC.

This sequence joins TRBV28 and TRBJ2-7, with 9 bases fitting TRBD2. CDR1 is MDHEN and CDR2 is SYDVKM in the germline V gene. CDR3 length: 18 amino acids. With V trimmed by 6 bases and J by 7 bases, 22 bases remained unmatched. This CDR3 is CASSPGGQRGAGLREQYF. The DNA for the CDR3 is TGTGCCAGCAGCCCCGGGGGACAGCGGGGGGCCGGACTACGGGAGCAGTACTTC.

The chain recombines TRBV6-5 with TRBJ1-2, with D maybe TRBD1 (6 bases). Germline CDR1 reads MNHEY; CDR2 reads SVGAGI. Trimming removed 7 bases at V and 3 bases at J, with 12 bases between. The CDR3 totals 13 residues. CDR3 sequence (DNA): TGTGCCAGCAAGGGGGGGCTCGACTATGGCTACACCTTC. It translates to CASKGGLDYGYTF.

This chain links TRBV5-1 with TRBJ2-1, with 11 bases lining up with TRBD2. CDR1 SGHRS and CDR2 YFSETQ come from the germline V gene. The CDR3 runs 18 residues. V shed 1 base and J 8 bases; nucleotides not matched to a gene: 14. The CDR3 DNA reads as TGCGCCAGCAGCTTGACTAAATCCCTAGCGGGAGGATGGGATGAGCAGTTCTTC. Amino acids: CASSLTKSLAGGWDEQFF.

Of note for this clone: The same CDR3 can be traced to other DNA sequences in this sample. The chain has TRBV5-1 and TRBJ2-7; TRBD1 agrees at 7 bases. The CDR3 is 15 residues long. V dropped 0 bases and J dropped 0; count of bases not matched to a gene: 3. Looked up from germline, CDR1 is SGHRS and CDR2 is YFSETQ. The CDR3 coding sequence is TGCGCCAGCAGCTTGGGACAGGGCAGCTCCTACGAGCAGTACTTC. Amino acids: CASSLGQGSSYEQYF.

This clone was observed a handful of times. The chain uses TRBV9 and TRBJ2-2, with 9 positions matching TRBD1. Germline-derived CDR1 and CDR2 are SGDLS and YYNGEE. With V trimmed by 4 bases and J by 5 bases, 6 bases remained unmatched. This CDR3 is built from 15 residues. The CDR3 region is CASSTGGARTGELFF. The CDR3 bases are TGTGCCAGCAGCACAGGGGGCGCGAGAACCGGGGAGCTGTTTTTT.

This chain links TRBV29-1 with TRBJ1-1; D possibly corresponds to TRBD1 (5 bases). The CDR3 has 12 amino acids. V lost 5 bases and J 5 bases, leaving 12 bases between the germline ends. The germline V gene has CDR1 SQVTM and CDR2 ANQGSEA. The CDR3 loop is CSVRNQGTEAFF. CDR3 DNA: TGCAGCGTTAGAAACCAGGGAACTGAAGCTTTCTTT.

This chain connects TRBV19 to TRBJ1-5; D is unresolved. This CDR3 has 17 amino acids. The ends were cut back, 3 bases at V and 0 bases at J, with 15 bases in the middle. The germline gives CDR1 LNHDA, CDR2 SQIVND (reference sequence). CDR3: CASSIFFSVNSNQPQHF. The CDR3 DNA reads TGTGCCAGTAGTATTTTTTTCTCGGTAAATAGCAATCAGCCCCAGCATTTT.

CDR3 nucleotide sequence: TGTGCCAGCAGCCCAGGGGGCCCCGCTAACTATGGCTACACCTTC. This sequence encodes CASSPGGPANYGYTF. The rearrangement uses TRBV5-4 and TRBJ1-2, with TRBD1 matching 8 bases. There are 15 residues in the CDR3. With V trimmed by 4 bases and J by 0 bases, 5 bases remained unmatched. CDR1 and CDR2 (germline): SGHNT, YYREEE (reference sequence).

This clone came up a few times. This sequence joins TRBV5-5 and TRBJ2-1, with 7 positions matching TRBD2. V was clipped by 4 bases and J by 5 bases; unmatched bases: 6. The germline V gene has CDR1 SGHKS and CDR2 YYEKEE (reference sequence). CDR3 size: 14 residues. As DNA, the CDR3 is TGTGCCAGCAGCGGGACTACAGCGAACAATGAGCAGTTCTTC. Its protein is CASSGTTANNEQFF.

This clone occurred a few times. This chain links TRBV11-2 with TRBJ2-5; 7 positions match TRBD1. V dropped 4 bases and J dropped 4; count of bases not matched to a gene: 3. Per the germline V gene, CDR1 is SGHAT and CDR2 is FQNNGV. There are 13 residues in the CDR3. This CDR3 is CASSSQGRETQYF. The CDR3 region has the DNA TGTGCCAGCAGCTCACAGGGGAGAGAGACCCAGTACTTC.

This clone was found a few times. The gene calls are TRBV6-5 and TRBJ1-6, with a possible D match to TRBD1 (5 bases). The CDR3 has 13 residues. Trimming pared 2 bases from V and 13 bases from J, leaving 12 bases between. Germline lookup yields CDR1 MNHEY and CDR2 SVGAGI. The CDR3 here is CASSYDSLSPLHF. The CDR3 nucleotides read TGTGCCAGCAGTTACGACAGCCTCAGCCCCCTCCACTTT.

This clone was seen only a few times. The chain employs TRBV28 and TRBJ2-1, with 11 bases fitting TRBD2. V shed 2 bases, J shed 9 bases, and the junction held 30 bases outside the gene matches. Germline lookup yields CDR1 MDHEN and CDR2 SYDVKM. The CDR3 consists of 23 residues. This chain's CDR3 is CASSLRSPGWLAGGSLFYGEQFF. CDR3 in DNA: TGTGCCAGCAGTTTACGGTCCCCCGGCTGGCTAGCGGGAGGATCTTTATTTTACGGTGAGCAGTTCTTC.

The chain joins TRBV6-4 to TRBJ1-2; the D gene is possibly TRBD1 (6 bases). This CDR3 is 13 amino acids long. Germline V gene lookup returns CDR1 MRHNA and CDR2 SNTAGT. Trimming shortened V by 5 bases and J by 4 bases, and 11 bases separated the two germline ends. CDR3 region: CASSHGTSYGYTF. CDR3 coding DNA: TGTGCCAGCAGTCACGGGACAAGCTATGGCTACACCTTC.

The chain couples TRBV6-1 to TRBJ2-7, with D tentatively TRBD1 (5 bases). Germline CDR1 and CDR2: MNHNS and SASEGT. V gave up 5 bases and J gave up 7 bases, with 12 bases separating them. This CDR3 is 12 amino acids long. The CDR3 is CASSRGFNEQYF. CDR3 coding DNA: TGTGCCAGCAGTAGGGGTTTCAATGAGCAGTACTTC.

This clone was seen only once. This chain connects TRBV6-1 to TRBJ1-2; TRBD1 matches at 9 bases. This CDR3 is built from 13 residues. With 6 bases clipped from V and 8 bases from J, the junction kept 7 bases outside the gene matches. Germline values: CDR1 MNHNS, CDR2 SASEGT. The CDR3 DNA is TGTGCCAGCAGCCGGGACAGGGCGTCCGGCTACACCTTC. Encoded protein: CASSRDRASGYTF.

The chain couples TRBV25-1 to TRBJ2-3; 8 bases are shared with TRBD1. The CDR3 runs 17 residues. J was trimmed by 2 bases and V by 5 bases; bases with no gene match: 12. Germline V CDR1 and CDR2: MGHDK, SYGVNS. The CDR3 spells CASSPQDRGSFTDTQYF. Here the CDR3 DNA reads TGTGCCAGCAGTCCCCAAGACAGGGGTAGTTTCACAGATACGCAGTATTTT.

The chain combines TRBV6-5 with TRBJ1-2; TRBD1 might be the D (5 bases). CDR1 MNHEY and CDR2 SVGAGI come from the germline V gene. V was cut by 0 bases and J by 6 bases, with 14 bases left in between. The CDR3 contains 15 residues. Here the CDR3 DNA reads TGTGCCAGCAGTTACTCTTCGGGGGGATTGAATGGCTACACCTTC. Translation gives CASSYSSGGLNGYTF.

The table lists this clone with a count of one. The germline gene is not matched at one end of the junction; a read error may be the cause. Additional DNA sequences in this sample encode the identical CDR3. The gene calls are TRBV19 and TRBJ1-6, with D hard to call. Looked up from germline, CDR1 is LNHDA and CDR2 is SQIVND (reference sequence). CDR3 length: 15 residues. CDR3 region: CASSMAFSLNSPLHF. The DNA of the CDR3 is TGTGCCAGCAGTATGGCATTCTCCCTTAATTCACCCCTCCACTTT.

V usage is TRBV7-2 and J usage is TRBJ2-7, with TRBD2 matching over 7 bases. The ends lost 4 bases at V and 3 bases at J; junction bases unmatched: 15. CDR1 and CDR2 from the germline V gene are SGHTA and FQGNSA. The length of the CDR3 is 17 residues. The CDR3 region is CASSSRASGGVFYEQYF. CDR3 DNA: TGTGCCAGCAGCTCACGGGCTAGCGGTGGGGTTTTCTACGAGCAGTACTTC.

The chain combines TRBV6-6 with TRBJ1-4, with TRBD1 matching 9 bases. This CDR3 is 12 amino acids long. Trimming cost V 8 bases and J 16 bases; bases outside gene matches: 11. CDR1 and CDR2 (germline): MNHNY, SVGAGI (reference sequence). CDR3 nucleotide sequence: TGTGCCAGCGGGCCGGGACAGGGTGCGCCGTTTTTT. Translation: CASGPGQGAPFF.

The chain combines TRBV6-5 with TRBJ2-1; 7 bases map to TRBD2. The CDR3 is 13 residues long. CDR1 and CDR2 (germline): MNHEY, SVGAGI. V shed 6 bases and J 5 bases; nucleotides not matched to a gene: 4. CDR3 DNA sequence: TGTGCCAGCAGCCCCGGGACTAACAATGAGCAGTTCTTC. Translation: CASSPGTNNEQFF.

The chain carries TRBV11-2 and TRBJ1-6; the D gene is possibly TRBD1 (6 bases). V was trimmed by 4 bases and J by 7 bases, leaving 14 bases between them. CDR3 length: 15 amino acids. The germline V gene has CDR1 SGHAT and CDR2 FQNNGV. The CDR3 protein is CASSSLQGLNSPLHF. CDR3 in DNA: TGTGCCAGCAGCTCCCTTCAGGGGCTAAATTCACCCCTCCACTTT. Based on the CDR3 plus reference TRBV11-2 and TRBJ1-6, the full variable domain is EAGVAQSPRYKIIEKRQSVAFWCNPISGHATLYWYQQILGQGPKLLIQFQNNGVVDDSQLPKDRFSAERLKGVDSTLKIQPAKLEDSAVYLCASSSLQGLNSPLHFGNGTRLTVT.

J is TRBJ2-2 and V is TRBV19; TRBD1 matches 7 bases. Germline loops: CDR1 LNHDA, CDR2 SQIVND (reference sequence). The CDR3 consists of 15 residues. Trimming removed 7 bases from V and 2 bases from J; junction bases left unmatched: 7. In DNA form, the CDR3 reads TGTGCCAGTAAACAGGGGTCTTCAAACACCGGGGAGCTGTTTTTT. Amino acids: CASKQGSSNTGELFF.

The chain couples TRBV11-2 to TRBJ2-1; 9 bases align to TRBD2. CDR3 length: 19 residues. The J segment lost 0 bases and the V segment lost 5 bases, leaving 14 bases of the junction unmatched. CDR1 is SGHAT and CDR2 is FQNNGV in the germline V gene. CDR3 amino acids: CASSRNSGGQVSSYNEQFF. DNA for the CDR3: TGTGCCAGCAGCCGAAATAGCGGGGGACAAGTGAGCTCCTACAATGAGCAGTTCTTC.

This sequence joins TRBV6-1 and TRBJ2-3, with D possibly matching TRBD1 (6 bases). Germline V lookup: CDR1 MNHNS, CDR2 SASEGT. Between the trimmed V and J ends, which lost 2 bases and 0 bases, there was a span of 18 bases. The CDR3 is 18 amino acids. The CDR3 protein is CASSERNRAYPSTDTQYF. The CDR3 coding sequence is TGTGCCAGCAGTGAAAGAAACAGGGCGTACCCTAGCACAGATACGCAGTATTTT.

This clone was found a few times. This sequence joins TRBV5-4 and TRBJ1-3; D gene unclear. This CDR3 is built from 15 residues. V was clipped by 0 bases and J by 4 bases, with 11 bases between them. Germline CDR1 is SGHNT and CDR2 is YYREEE (reference sequence). For the CDR3, the DNA is TGTGCCAGCAGCTTGGACCTCACAACAGGAAACACCATATATTTT. It is translated as CASSLDLTTGNTIYF.

The rearrangement links TRBV5-1 to TRBJ2-5; tentative D call: TRBD2 (5 bases). The ends were cut back, 3 bases at V and 2 bases at J, with 8 bases in the middle. The CDR3 loop spans 13 amino acids. Germline CDR1 reads SGHRS; CDR2 reads YFSETQ. The CDR3 DNA follows: TGCGCCAGCAGCTACGGGAATCAAGAGACCCAGTACTTC. Translating it yields CASSYGNQETQYF. The full variable domain, completed using reference TRBV5-1 and TRBJ2-5, is KAGVTQTPRYLIKTRGQQVTLSCSPISGHRSVSWYQQTPGQGLQFLFEYFSETQRNKGNFPGRFSGRQFSNSRSEMNVSTLELGDSALYLCASSYGNQETQYFGPGTRLLVL.